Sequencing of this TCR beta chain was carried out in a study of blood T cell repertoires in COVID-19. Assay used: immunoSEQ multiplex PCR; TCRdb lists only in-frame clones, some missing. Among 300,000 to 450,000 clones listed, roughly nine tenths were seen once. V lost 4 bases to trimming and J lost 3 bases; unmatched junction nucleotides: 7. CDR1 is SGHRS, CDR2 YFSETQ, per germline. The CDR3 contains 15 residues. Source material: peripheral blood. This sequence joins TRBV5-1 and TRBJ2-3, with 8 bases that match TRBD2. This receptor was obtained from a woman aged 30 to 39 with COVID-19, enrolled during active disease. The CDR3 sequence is CASSPAGVRTDTQYF. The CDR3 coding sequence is TGCGCCAGCAGCCCAGCGGGAGTCAGAACAGATACGCAGTATTTT.